This T cell receptor beta chain was identified during a study of blood T cell repertoires in COVID-19. The wider study: Acute and convalescent COVID-19 specimens originated in the United States, Italy and Spain. T cells, B-cell-depleted T cells, or PBMCs provided the cDNA or gDNA that served as material.

Original analysis: Amplifying reference gene primers gave estimates of nucleated cell counts. Method: immunoSEQ multiplex PCR; TCRdb's copy keeps in-frame clones and lacks some. That table supplies the V and J calls and clone size; D and trimming were determined from the DNA. This sample has over 90,000 clones, with 90% found just once. Sequencing was performed on peripheral blood. The receptor was derived from a man aged 45-60 years with acute or convalescent COVID-19.

The CDR3 loop is CASSQEGTGYGYTF. CDR3 nucleotide sequence: TGCGCCAGCAGCCAAGAAGGGACAGGGTATGGCTACACCTTC. This rearrangement joins TRBV4-1 to TRBJ1-2; 9 positions agree with TRBD1. V trimming: 0 bases; J trimming: 5 bases; junction bases outside the gene matches: 1. The CDR3 extends over 14 amino acids. Looked up from germline, CDR1 is MGHRA and CDR2 is YSYEKL.